Following are 19 T cell receptor beta chains from one sample sequenced in a study of identical twins. TCRdb processed the 5' RACE reads anew with MiXCR; each CDR3 protein has one entry. The table shows about 160,000 distinct CDR3 sequences, with around 3.5% occurring only once. Specimen: memory T cells sorted from blood. All receptors come from a man between 18 and 35 years old in good health.

This clonotype was seen at least ten times. The rearrangement joins TRBV28 to TRBJ2-5, with D unclear. Germline CDR1 is MDHEN and CDR2 is SYDVKM. Trimming cost V 3 bases and J 3 bases, with 11 bases left between them. There are 14 residues in the CDR3. The CDR3 here is CASSFDPEEETQYF. CDR3 nucleotide sequence: TGTGCCAGCAGTTTCGACCCTGAGGAAGAGACCCAGTACTTC. The full variable domain, with the rest looked up from reference TRBV28 and TRBJ2-5, is DVKVTQSSRYLVKRTGEKVFLECVQDMDHENMFWYRQDPGLGLRLIYFSYDVKMKEKGDIPEGYSVSREKKERFSLILESASTNQTSMYLCASSFDPEEETQYFGPGTRLLVL.

This clonotype came up a few times. The chain uses TRBV4-2 and TRBJ2-7; TRBD2 matches at 7 bases. Germline-derived CDR1 and CDR2 are LGHNA and YNFKEQ. The CDR3 is 16 residues long. V trimming: 0 bases; J trimming: 0 bases; junction bases outside the gene matches: 5. The CDR3 sequence: CASSQEVGGSSYEQYF. The CDR3 region has the DNA TGTGCCAGCAGCCAAGAGGTTGGCGGGAGCTCCTACGAGCAGTACTTC.

This clonotype was seen a few times. This rearrangement joins TRBV5-6 to TRBJ2-2, with 8 bases matching TRBD1. Germline-derived CDR1 and CDR2 are SGHDT and YYEEEE. V trimming: 3 bases; J trimming: 5 bases; junction bases outside the gene matches: 0. CDR3 length equals 13 residues. CDR3 sequence reads: CASSWDRTGELFF. The CDR3 DNA reads TGTGCCAGCAGCTGGGACAGGACCGGGGAGCTGTTTTTT.

As DNA, the CDR3 is TGTGCCAGCAGCCAAGTCGGCGGGAGGGCTAACTACAATGAGCAGTTCTTC. Residues: CASSQVGGRANYNEQFF. This rearrangement joins TRBV4-2 to TRBJ2-1; 9 bases align to TRBD2. Germline CDR1 and CDR2: LGHNA and YNFKEQ. J lost 3 bases, V lost 1 base, and 7 bases had no gene match. The CDR3 sequence is 17 residues long.

This clonotype was seen at least ten times. V and J are TRBV25-1 and TRBJ2-4; possibly TRBD1 or TRBD2 for D (6 bases each). Germline values: CDR1 MGHDK, CDR2 SYGVNS. This CDR3 comprises 16 residues. The germline V and J ends were trimmed by 4 bases and 2 bases, with 15 bases remaining between them. The CDR3 here is CASSATGGDPKNIQYF. The CDR3 DNA is TGTGCCAGCAGTGCGACAGGCGGGGACCCCAAAAACATTCAGTACTTC.

The chain employs TRBV2 and TRBJ2-7; D unclear. Germline assignment: CDR1 SNHLY and CDR2 FYNNEI. Trimming took off 8 bases at V and 2 bases at J, with 4 bases between the two ends. This CDR3 comprises 10 residues. The CDR3 DNA reads TGTGCCAGCGGTACCTACGAGCAGTACGTC. The encoded protein is CASGTYEQYV.

Ten or more counts support this clonotype. This chain joins TRBV3-1 and TRBJ2-7; possible D gene TRBD1, 5 bases. Germline V CDR1 and CDR2: LGHDT, YNNKEL (reference sequence). The CDR3 extends over 13 amino acids. The germline V and J ends were trimmed by 1 base and 7 bases, with 11 bases remaining between them. The CDR3 loop is CASSQATTDEQYV. CDR3 coding DNA: TGTGCCAGCAGCCAAGCGACGACAGATGAGCAGTACGTC.

This clonotype was seen at least ten times. This chain joins TRBV20-1 and TRBJ2-1; 13 bases line up with TRBD2. Germline V gene sequence: CDR1 DFQATT, CDR2 SNEGSKA (reference sequence). The CDR3 spans 17 residues. Losses at the gene ends were 0 bases for V and 8 bases for J; bases not matched to a gene: 10. The CDR3 DNA sequence: TGCAGTGCTAGAGATCCCCGGACTAGCGGGAGTTTCGATGAGCAGTTCTTC. This gives the protein CSARDPRTSGSFDEQFF.

This clonotype was observed many times. This chain links TRBV28 with TRBJ2-6; D not resolved. This CDR3 is 13 amino acids long. Germline V lookup: CDR1 MDHEN, CDR2 SYDVKM. Deletions cut 5 bases from V and 2 bases from J, with 4 bases between. The CDR3 bases are TGTGCCAGCAGTGACACTGGGGCCAACGTCCTGACTTTC. Its protein is CASSDTGANVLTF.

V usage is TRBV4-3 and J usage is TRBJ2-1; 10 bases are a match to TRBD2. The CDR3 contains 17 residues. J was trimmed by 4 bases and V by 0 bases; bases with no gene match: 6. Germline loops: CDR1 LGHNA, CDR2 YSLEER. The CDR3: CASSQDIAGGAYNEQFF. Written as DNA, the CDR3 is TGCGCCAGCAGCCAAGATATAGCGGGAGGAGCATACAATGAGCAGTTCTTC.

Many counts were recorded for this clonotype. The genes are TRBV5-1 and TRBJ2-5, with D unclear. Germline CDR1 and CDR2: SGHRS and YFSETQ. Trimming left V 5 bases short and J 2 bases short, with 7 bases between. This CDR3 spans 12 amino acids. In DNA form, the CDR3 reads TGCGCCAGCAGGGCGCAACAAGAGACCCAGTACTTC. It yields the protein CASRAQQETQYF.

Details on this clonotype: This may arise from a read error, as a much more abundant clone is one base away. The CDR3 end shows no conserved phenylalanine or tryptophan, and so a read error is likely. This chain connects TRBV28 to TRBJ2-7; 9 bases map to TRBD1. This CDR3 has 13 amino acids. The V segment lost 9 bases and the J segment 5 bases; nucleotides outside the gene matches: 8. Germline CDR1 is MDHEN and CDR2 is SYDVKM. The CDR3, as DNA: TGTGCCAGTACCACAGGGGGCAGGGACGAGCAGTACTGC. Its protein is CASTTGGRDEQYC.

Many counts were recorded for this clonotype. This chain links TRBV9 with TRBJ2-2; D is uncertain. The CDR3 has 13 amino acids. Germline V gives CDR1 SGDLS, CDR2 YYNGEE. Trimming removed 0 bases at V and 5 bases at J, with 5 bases between. The CDR3 coding sequence is TGTGCCAGCAGCGTAGAGGGAACCGGGGAGCTGTTTTTT. It codes for CASSVEGTGELFF.

V and J are TRBV7-9 and TRBJ1-2, with D unresolved. CDR3 size: 13 residues. Germline CDR1 is SEHNR and CDR2 is FQNEAQ (reference sequence). V lost 5 bases and J lost 4, with 11 bases in between. Here the CDR3 reads CASSPTAPYGYTF. The CDR3 DNA reads TGTGCCAGCAGCCCGACCGCTCCCTATGGCTACACCTTC.

In this sample, this clonotype turned up many times. The V and J genes are TRBV18 and TRBJ1-3, with D hard to call. V was clipped by 0 bases and J by 1 base, with 10 bases between them. The CDR3 extends over 16 amino acids. The germline V gene has CDR1 KGHSH and CDR2 LQKENI. CDR3 DNA: TGTGCCAGCTCACCACCTAACCGGGGATCTGGAAACACCATATATTTT. Encoded protein: CASSPPNRGSGNTIYF.

This clonotype was seen at least ten times. V is TRBV10-3 and J is TRBJ2-1, with D hard to call. Deletions cut 2 bases from V and 9 bases from J, with 11 bases between. Per the germline V gene, CDR1 is ENHRY and CDR2 is SYGVKD. This CDR3 region has 13 residues. This chain's CDR3 is CAISENEPSEQFF. CDR3 nucleotide sequence: TGTGCCATCAGTGAGAATGAACCGTCTGAGCAGTTCTTC.

Ten or more counts support this clonotype. The rearrangement joins TRBV7-2 to TRBJ2-5, with 9 positions matching TRBD2. V trimming: 1 base; J trimming: 5 bases; junction bases outside the gene matches: 11. Germline CDR1 reads SGHTA; CDR2 reads FQGNSA. This CDR3 is 17 amino acids long. In DNA form, the CDR3 reads TGTGCCAGCAGCTTAGTTGGTGCGGGAGGGAGCGGGGAGACCCAGTACTTC. This translates into CASSLVGAGGSGETQYF.

This clonotype has a count of ten or more. The chain is built from TRBV12-3 or TRBV12-4 and TRBJ1-2; D call uncertain. CDR3 length: 11 amino acids. Deletions cut 3 bases from V and 3 bases from J, with 2 bases between. In DNA, the CDR3 is TGTGCCAGCAGTTTGTACTATGGCTACACCTTC. Protein sequence: CASSLYYGYTF.

This clonotype was observed a few times. The rearrangement joins TRBV2 to TRBJ1-1; no reliable D call. This CDR3 is 13 amino acids long. Trimming removed 10 bases from V and 4 bases from J, with 16 bases in between. The V gene's germline CDR1 is SNHLY and CDR2 FYNNEI. CDR3 DNA: TGTGCCACCGGTCTGCGGTTAGGCACTGAAGCTTTCTTT. Protein sequence: CATGLRLGTEAFF.